This record concerns one T cell receptor beta chain sequence. The CDR3 contains 20 residues. V was pared by 0 bases and J by 4 bases, with 28 bases between. CDR1 and CDR2 from the germline V gene are SGHRS and YFSETQ. This entry is derived from a study of T cell changes during pregnancy in multiple sclerosis. Sequenced by immunoSEQ multiplex PCR; TCRdb stores in-frame clones only, minus some. Here the sample spans tens of thousands of clones, 75% to 90% being singletons. Sequencing used peripheral blood, obtained after pregnancy. The sequence was obtained from a female donor with multiple sclerosis, enrolled in a pregnancy study. This rearrangement joins TRBV5-1 to TRBJ1-1, with TRBD1 as a possible D gene (6 bases). The CDR3 is CASSLGKTGTWNQNGTEAFF. CDR3 DNA sequence: TGCGCCAGCAGCTTGGGTAAAACCGGGACATGGAACCAAAACGGCACTGAAGCTTTCTTT.